These 15 T cell receptor beta chains were sequenced from one sample in a study of CD8 T cells in ankylosing spondylitis (dated by TCRdb to between 2016 and 2019). The library was prepared using 5' RACE. The instrument given in TCRdb is Illumina HiSeq 2500. Using fastp trimming at Q25 and MiXCR clonotype assembly, TCRdb reanalyzed the public sequencing data and kept in-frame beta chains. Here each entry gathers all rows of one CDR3 protein and keeps the most common genes and DNA. The sample table contains 200,000 to 300,000 distinct CDR3 sequences; only one count was recorded for roughly 25% of them. The biggest ten clones account for 0.61% of the sample. The sequenced material came from blood, either unsorted or a sorted T cell fraction (not recorded which). These receptors originate from a male donor with ankylosing spondylitis or in good health (not recorded which).

The chain recombines TRBV18 with TRBJ1-4; the match to TRBD1 covers 10 bases. Germline V gene lookup returns CDR1 KGHSH and CDR2 LQKENI. The CDR3 loop spans 15 amino acids. V was pared by 0 bases and J by 8 bases, with 3 bases of the junction left unmatched. CDR3 nucleotides: TGTGCCAGCTCACCACCCGGGACAGGGGAAGAAAAACTGTTTTTT. Residues: CASSPPGTGEEKLFF.

This clonotype was counted ten times or more. This chain joins TRBV5-1 and TRBJ2-1; TRBD2 aligns across 8 bases. The CDR3 spans 14 residues. V trimming: 4 bases; J trimming: 4 bases; junction bases outside the gene matches: 4. Germline V lookup: CDR1 SGHRS, CDR2 YFSETQ. The CDR3 region is CASSVSGGYNEQFF. CDR3 DNA sequence: TGCGCCAGCAGCGTAAGCGGGGGATACAATGAGCAGTTCTTC.

The genes are TRBV9 and TRBJ2-2; TRBD2 is a possible D gene (7 bases). Germline V gene sequence: CDR1 SGDLS, CDR2 YYNGEE. This CDR3 contains 16 residues. V was trimmed by 4 bases and J by 5 bases, leaving 18 bases between them. The CDR3 reads CASSPEAGARTGELFF. As DNA, the CDR3 is TGTGCCAGCAGCCCAGAGGCGGGGGCCCGAACCGGGGAGCTGTTTTTT.

The V call is TRBV20-1, the J call TRBJ2-7, with 14 bases that match TRBD2. This CDR3 region has 16 residues. Germline V gene sequence: CDR1 DFQATT, CDR2 SNEGSKA (reference sequence). V lost 3 bases, J lost 6 bases, and 10 bases stayed unmatched. Written as DNA, the CDR3 is TGCAGTGCTAGTAGACTAGCGGGGGGGCAGAAGGCCGAGCAGTACTTC. Translation: CSASRLAGGQKAEQYF.

This clonotype was observed a handful of times. The V and J genes are TRBV20-1 and TRBJ2-5; 10 bases line up with TRBD2. Germline values: CDR1 DFQATT, CDR2 SNEGSKA (reference sequence). J gave up 0 bases and V 4 bases, and 8 bases lay outside the gene matches. This CDR3 is 16 amino acids long. The CDR3 nucleotides are TGCAGTGCTACTGACCTAGCGGGGGCCTACCAAGAGACCCAGTACTTC. This encodes CSATDLAGAYQETQYF.

This clonotype showed up just a few times. V gene TRBV12-3 or TRBV12-4 combines with J gene TRBJ1-1; D call uncertain. V was clipped by 4 bases and J by 2 bases, with 8 bases between them. The CDR3 totals 13 residues. CDR3 coding DNA: TGTGCCAGCAGTTATCAAGTAAACACTGAAGCTTTCTTT. Its translation: CASSYQVNTEAFF.

This clonotype was counted only a few times. The gene calls are TRBV4-2 and TRBJ1-2; 8 nucleotides line up with TRBD1. J lost 7 bases, V lost 4 bases, and 8 bases had no gene match. In germline, CDR1 is LGHNA, CDR2 YNFKEQ. The CDR3 is made up of 14 amino acids. CDR3 in amino acids: CASSRDRGDGGYTF. CDR3 sequence (DNA): TGTGCCAGCAGCCGCGACAGGGGAGATGGTGGCTACACCTTC.

The V call is TRBV20-1, the J call TRBJ1-6; D remains unclear. CDR1 DFQATT and CDR2 SNEGSKA come from the germline V gene (reference sequence). The CDR3 runs 13 residues. The V end lost 6 bases, the J end lost 8 bases, and 14 bases lay between the germline ends. The CDR3 sequence is CSAQERADSPLHF. As DNA, the CDR3 is TGCAGTGCCCAGGAAAGGGCCGATTCACCCCTCCACTTT.

This clonotype was recorded a few times. CDR3 sequence (DNA): TGCAGTGCGGGGAGGGGATTTCGGGAAGATACGCAGTATTTT. Its protein product is CSAGRGFREDTQYF. V gene TRBV20-1 combines with J gene TRBJ2-3, with 7 bases identical to TRBD2. J lost 5 bases, V lost 6 bases, and 11 bases had no gene match. This CDR3 has 14 amino acids. The V gene's germline CDR1 is DFQATT and CDR2 SNEGSKA (reference sequence).

Concerning this clonotype: At one end, the junction sequence differs from germline, possibly due to a read error. The rearrangement links TRBV12-3 or TRBV12-4 to TRBJ2-1, with 8 bases matching TRBD2. The CDR3 covers 12 residues. This CDR3 is CASSFSSGGPIF. The CDR3 DNA reads TGTGCCAGCAGTTTTTCGAGCGGGGGACCAATCTTC.

In this sample, this clonotype turned up a few times. This chain joins TRBV20-1 and TRBJ2-5; D not resolved. Trimming stripped 1 base from V and 2 bases from J, with 8 bases between. This CDR3 comprises 13 residues. The germline V gene encodes CDR1 DFQATT and CDR2 SNEGSKA (reference sequence). The CDR3 reads CSARVPRQETQYF. The DNA for the CDR3 is TGCAGTGCTAGAGTTCCCAGGCAAGAGACCCAGTACTTC.

This clonotype has a handful of counts. J is TRBJ1-1 and V is TRBV6-1; 7 nucleotides line up with TRBD1. This CDR3 comprises 17 residues. The ends lost 6 bases at V and 4 bases at J; junction bases unmatched: 17. In germline, CDR1 is MNHNS, CDR2 SASEGT. In DNA form, the CDR3 reads TGTGCCAGCAGCGCAGACCTCCCGACAGGGACCTTCACTGAAGCTTTCTTT. Encoded protein: CASSADLPTGTFTEAFF.

Only one count was recorded for this clonotype. The gene calls are TRBV20-1 and TRBJ2-7; 10 positions agree with TRBD1. This CDR3 region has 15 residues. V lost 3 bases to trimming and J lost 4 bases; unmatched junction nucleotides: 9. CDR1 is DFQATT and CDR2 is SNEGSKA in the germline V gene (reference sequence). The CDR3: CSASKVGQGKYEQYF. Here the CDR3 DNA reads TGCAGTGCTAGTAAAGTGGGACAGGGGAAATACGAGCAGTACTTC.

The chain couples TRBV6-5 to TRBJ2-7, with D maybe TRBD2 (5 bases). The CDR3 totals 15 residues. Trimming removed 0 bases at V and 1 base at J, with 10 bases between. In germline, CDR1 is MNHEY, CDR2 SVGAGI. This chain's CDR3 is CASSYSYTGSYEQYF. The CDR3 coding sequence is TGTGCCAGCAGTTACTCGTATACGGGATCCTACGAGCAGTACTTC.

The chain has TRBV20-1 and TRBJ2-1; TRBD1 is a possible D gene (6 bases). This CDR3 has 15 residues. Trimming removed 0 bases at V and 12 bases at J, with 21 bases between. CDR1 is DFQATT, CDR2 SNEGSKA, per germline (reference sequence). This chain's CDR3 is CSARDRTGSNPVQFF. The CDR3 DNA reads TGCAGTGCTAGAGATCGTACAGGGTCCAACCCGGTGCAGTTCTTC.